This TCR beta chain was recorded in a study of response to subunit inactivated influenza vaccine. TCRdb reprocessed the RT-PCR reads via MiXCR and lists one record per CDR3 protein. The repertoire consists of just over 300,000 distinct CDR3 sequences, with around 20% occurring once and the leading ten covering 10%. V dropped 0 bases and J dropped 7 bases, with 10 bases sitting between them. Germline V gene sequence: CDR1 SGHDT, CDR2 YYEEEE. This CDR3 has 14 residues. Many counts were recorded for this clonotype. Its matching antigen is unknown. Overall study results and limits: The authors suggested that few new T cells are recruited per seasonal influenza vaccination.

This material consisted of PBMCs from blood, taken roughly 20 months after vaccination. The TCR originated in a man in his fifties or sixties who received an inactivated influenza vaccine. The chain links TRBV5-6 to TRBJ2-2, with D maybe TRBD1 (6 bases). CDR3 loop: CASSLVQGIGELFF. The CDR3 nucleotides read TGTGCCAGCAGCTTGGTGCAGGGGATCGGGGAGCTGTTTTTT.